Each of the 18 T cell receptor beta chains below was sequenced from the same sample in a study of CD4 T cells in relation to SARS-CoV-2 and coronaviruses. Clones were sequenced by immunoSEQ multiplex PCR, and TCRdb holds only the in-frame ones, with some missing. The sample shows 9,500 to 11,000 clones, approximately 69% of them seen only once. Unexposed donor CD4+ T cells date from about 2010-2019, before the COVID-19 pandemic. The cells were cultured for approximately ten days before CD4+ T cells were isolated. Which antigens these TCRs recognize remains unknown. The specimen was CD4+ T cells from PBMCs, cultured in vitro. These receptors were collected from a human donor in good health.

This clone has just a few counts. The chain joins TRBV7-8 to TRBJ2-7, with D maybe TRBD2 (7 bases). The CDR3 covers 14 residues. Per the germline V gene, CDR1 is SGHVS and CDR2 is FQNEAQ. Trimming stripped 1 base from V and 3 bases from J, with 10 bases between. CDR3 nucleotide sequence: TGTGCCAGCAGCTTAGAGAGGGGGGGCTACGAGCAGTACTTC. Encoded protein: CASSLERGGYEQYF.

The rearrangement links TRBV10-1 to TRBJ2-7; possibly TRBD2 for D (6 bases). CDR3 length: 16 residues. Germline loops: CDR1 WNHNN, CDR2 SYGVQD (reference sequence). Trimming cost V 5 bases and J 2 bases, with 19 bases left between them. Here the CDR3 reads CASSTPTGTWAYEQYF. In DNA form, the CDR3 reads TGCGCCAGCAGTACTCCAACCGGGACTTGGGCCTACGAGCAGTACTTC.

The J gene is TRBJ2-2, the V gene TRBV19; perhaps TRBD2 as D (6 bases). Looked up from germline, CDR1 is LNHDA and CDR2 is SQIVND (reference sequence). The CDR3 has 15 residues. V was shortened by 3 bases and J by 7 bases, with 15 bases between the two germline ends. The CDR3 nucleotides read TGTGCCAGTAGTATTGGCAGGGCCGGGGGCGGGGAGCTGTTTTTT. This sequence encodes CASSIGRAGGGELFF.

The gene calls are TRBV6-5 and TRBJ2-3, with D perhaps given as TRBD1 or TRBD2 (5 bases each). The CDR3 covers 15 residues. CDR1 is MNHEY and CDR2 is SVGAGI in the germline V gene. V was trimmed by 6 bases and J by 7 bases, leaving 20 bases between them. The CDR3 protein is CASRPPGARSHTQYF. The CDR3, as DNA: TGTGCCAGCAGGCCTCCCGGGGCGCGCAGCCATACGCAGTATTTT.

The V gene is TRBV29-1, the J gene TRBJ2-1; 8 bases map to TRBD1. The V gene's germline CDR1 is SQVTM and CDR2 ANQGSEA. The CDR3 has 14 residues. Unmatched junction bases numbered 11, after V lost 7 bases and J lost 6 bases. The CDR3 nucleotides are TGCAGCGCCTCCGGACAGGGTTCGGCCAATGAGCAGTTCTTC. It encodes CSASGQGSANEQFF.

The CDR3 coding sequence is TGTGCTAGTTCCCTAGAGAGAGGTACACCCCTCCACTTT. It translates to CASSLERGTPLHF. The genes are TRBV12-5 and TRBJ1-6; D not resolved. The CDR3 runs to 13 residues. Looked up from germline, CDR1 is LGHNT and CDR2 is FRNRAP. V was trimmed by 8 bases and J by 11 bases, leaving 16 bases between them.

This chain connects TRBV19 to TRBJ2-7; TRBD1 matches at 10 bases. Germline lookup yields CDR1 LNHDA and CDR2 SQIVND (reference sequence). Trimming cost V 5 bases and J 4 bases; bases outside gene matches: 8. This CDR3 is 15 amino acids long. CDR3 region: CASSFPGQGTYEQYF. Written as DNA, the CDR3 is TGTGCCAGTAGTTTTCCGGGACAGGGGACTTACGAGCAGTACTTC.

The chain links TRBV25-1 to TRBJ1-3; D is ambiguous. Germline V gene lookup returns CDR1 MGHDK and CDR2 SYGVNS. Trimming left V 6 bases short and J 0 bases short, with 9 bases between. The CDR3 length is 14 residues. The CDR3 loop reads CASREGHSGNTIYF. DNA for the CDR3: TGTGCCAGCAGGGAGGGTCACTCTGGAAACACCATATATTTT.

CDR3 bases: TGTGCCAGCACCCCCGGGACTAGCGGCAATGAGCAGTTCTTC. Its translation is CASTPGTSGNEQFF. This chain uses TRBV2 with TRBJ2-1; 11 nucleotides line up with TRBD2. Trimming cost V 7 bases and J 6 bases; bases outside gene matches: 5. The CDR3 extends over 14 amino acids. Germline V gene lookup returns CDR1 SNHLY and CDR2 FYNNEI.

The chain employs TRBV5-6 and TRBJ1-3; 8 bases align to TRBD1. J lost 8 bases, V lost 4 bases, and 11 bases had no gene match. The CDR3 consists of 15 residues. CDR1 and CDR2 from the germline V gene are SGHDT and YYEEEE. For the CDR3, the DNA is TGTGCCAGCAGCGAGGACAGGGAGACGTCGGACACCATATATTTT. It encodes CASSEDRETSDTIYF.

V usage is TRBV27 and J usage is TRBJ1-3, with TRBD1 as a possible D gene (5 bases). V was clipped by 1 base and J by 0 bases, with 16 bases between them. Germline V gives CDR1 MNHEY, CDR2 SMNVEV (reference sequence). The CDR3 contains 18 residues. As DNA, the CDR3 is TGTGCCAGCAGTTTATACGGCCCAGGGCCCATCTCTGGAAACACCATATATTTT. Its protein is CASSLYGPGPISGNTIYF.

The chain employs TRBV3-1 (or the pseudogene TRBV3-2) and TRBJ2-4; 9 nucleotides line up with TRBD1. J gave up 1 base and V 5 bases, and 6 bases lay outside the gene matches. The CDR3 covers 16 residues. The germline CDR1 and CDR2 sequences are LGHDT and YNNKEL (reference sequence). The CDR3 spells CASSYRGRGAKNIQYF. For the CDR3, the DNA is TGTGCCAGCAGCTACAGGGGGCGGGGGGCCAAAAACATTCAGTACTTC.

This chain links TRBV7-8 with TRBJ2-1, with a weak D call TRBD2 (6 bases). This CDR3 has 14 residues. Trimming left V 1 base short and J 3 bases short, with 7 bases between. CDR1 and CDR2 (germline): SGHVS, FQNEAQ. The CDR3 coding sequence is TGTGCCAGCAGCTTAGGGGACTTCTACAATGAGCAGTTCTTC. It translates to CASSLGDFYNEQFF.

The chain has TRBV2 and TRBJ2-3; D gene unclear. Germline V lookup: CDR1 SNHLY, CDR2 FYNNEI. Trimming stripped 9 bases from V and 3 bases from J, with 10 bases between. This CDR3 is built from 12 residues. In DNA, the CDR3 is TGTGCCAGTAACCTGGCGACAGATACGCAGTATTTT. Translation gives CASNLATDTQYF. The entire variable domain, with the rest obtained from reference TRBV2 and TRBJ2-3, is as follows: EPEVTQTPSHQVTQMGQEVILRCVPISNHLYFYWYRQILGQKVEFLVSFYNNEISEKSEIFDDQFSVERPDGSNFTLKIRSTKLEDSAMYFCASNLATDTQYFGPGTRLTVL.

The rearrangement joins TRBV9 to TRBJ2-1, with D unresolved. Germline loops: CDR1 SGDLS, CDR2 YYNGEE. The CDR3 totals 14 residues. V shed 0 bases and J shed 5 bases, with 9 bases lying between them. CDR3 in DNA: TGTGCCAGCAGCGTAGCCCCGGAGAACAATGAGCAGTTCTTC. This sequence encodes CASSVAPENNEQFF.

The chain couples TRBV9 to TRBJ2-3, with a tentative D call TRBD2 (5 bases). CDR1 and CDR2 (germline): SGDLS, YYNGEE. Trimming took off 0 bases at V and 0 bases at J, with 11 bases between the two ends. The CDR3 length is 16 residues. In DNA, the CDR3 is TGTGCCAGCAGCGTAGCGGCAGCGGTTAGCACAGATACGCAGTATTTT. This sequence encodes CASSVAAAVSTDTQYF. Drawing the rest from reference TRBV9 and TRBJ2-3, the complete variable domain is DSGVTQTPKHLITATGQRVTLRCSPRSGDLSVYWYQQSLDQGLQFLIQYYNGEERAKGNILERFSAQQFPDLHSELNLSSLELGDSALYFCASSVAAAVSTDTQYFGPGTRLTVL.

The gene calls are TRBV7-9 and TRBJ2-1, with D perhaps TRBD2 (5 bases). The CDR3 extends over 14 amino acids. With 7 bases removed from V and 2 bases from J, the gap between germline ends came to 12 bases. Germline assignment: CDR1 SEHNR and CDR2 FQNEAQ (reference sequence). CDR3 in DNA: TGTGCCAGCAACATCGGGATCGCCTACAATGAGCAGTTCTTC. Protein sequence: CASNIGIAYNEQFF. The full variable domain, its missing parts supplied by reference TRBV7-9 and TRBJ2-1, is DTGVSQNPRHKITKRGQNVTFRCDPISEHNRLYWYRQTLGQGPEFLTYFQNEAQLEKSRLLSDRFSAERPKGSFSTLEIQRTEQGDSAMYLCASNIGIAYNEQFFGPGTRLTVL.

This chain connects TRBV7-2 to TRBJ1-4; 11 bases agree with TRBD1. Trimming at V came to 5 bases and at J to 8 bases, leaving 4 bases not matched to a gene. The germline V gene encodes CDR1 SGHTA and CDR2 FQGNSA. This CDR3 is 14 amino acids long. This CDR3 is CASSRGQGEEKLFF. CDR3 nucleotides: TGTGCCAGCAGCCGGGGACAGGGGGAAGAAAAACTGTTTTTT.